This record concerns one T cell receptor (beta chain) sequence. A much more abundant neighbour one base away suggests this may be a read error. The sample is drawn from a study of tumor and adjacent non-tumor tissue in lung cancer. The library came from three nested PCR rounds adapted from ARM-PCR protocols. TCRdb recomputed calls from the multiplex PCR reads with MiXCR, one row per CDR3 protein. The sample has 220,000 or so distinct CDR3 sequences, around 71% seen once. RNA was extracted from bulk tissue without any cell sorting. The V gene lost 4 bases and the J gene lost 13 bases, with 22 bases spanning the gap. The CDR3 loop spans 14 amino acids.

Material for sequencing was lung tumor tissue. This receptor was identified in a man aged 60 to 69 with non-small cell lung cancer. The chain combines TRBV12-3 or TRBV12-4 with TRBJ2-5, with D maybe TRBD2 (6 bases). The CDR3 is CASSYRDSGWGRYF. The CDR3 region has the DNA TGTGCCAGCAGTTACCGGGACTCCGGTTGGGGCCGGTACTTC.